This TCR beta chain was recorded in a study of CD8 T cells in Susac syndrome. About 0.45 to 1 ug RNA was reverse transcribed with random hexamers. TCRdb re-called the immunoSEQ multiplex PCR reads with MiXCR, one entry per CDR3 protein. The sample consists of around 170,000 distinct CDR3 sequences, roughly 95% of them appearing once. The CDR3 is made up of 12 amino acids. The V and J ends lost 6 bases and 5 bases, in that order; junction bases with no gene match: 2. CDR1 MNHEY and CDR2 SVGEGT come from the germline V gene. Sequencing was carried out using CD4+ T cells from PBMCs. The chain carries TRBV6-2 or TRBV6-3 and TRBJ2-7, with 9 bases fitting TRBD1. The sequence came from a human donor with Susac syndrome. The CDR3 DNA reads TGTGCCAGCAGCAGGACAGGGGACGAGCAGTACGTC. As protein: CASSRTGDEQYV.